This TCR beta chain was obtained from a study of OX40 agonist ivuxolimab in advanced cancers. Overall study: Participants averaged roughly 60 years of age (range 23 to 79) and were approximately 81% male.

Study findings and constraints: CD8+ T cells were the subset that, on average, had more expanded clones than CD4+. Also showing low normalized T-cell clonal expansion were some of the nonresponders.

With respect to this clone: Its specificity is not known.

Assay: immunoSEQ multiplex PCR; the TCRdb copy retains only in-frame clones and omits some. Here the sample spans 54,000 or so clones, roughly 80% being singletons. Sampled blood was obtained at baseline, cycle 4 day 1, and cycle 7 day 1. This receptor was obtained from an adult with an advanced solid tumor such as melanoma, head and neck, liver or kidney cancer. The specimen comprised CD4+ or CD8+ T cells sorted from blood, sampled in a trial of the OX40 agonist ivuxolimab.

This chain's CDR3 is CASSKSSNQPQHF. Written as DNA, the CDR3 is TGTGCCAGCAGTAAGAGTAGCAATCAGCCCCAGCATTTT. The chain combines TRBV2 with TRBJ1-5; D is undetermined. CDR3 length equals 13 residues. The germline CDR1 and CDR2 sequences are SNHLY and FYNNEI. The V and J ends lost 5 bases and 0 bases respectively, with 5 bases between them.